This TCR beta chain comes out of a study of CD8+ T cells in alopecia areata. Study-wide points: Relative to normal scalp, lesional scalp, especially alopecia totalis/universalis, showed higher clonality.

Reverse transcribed after extraction, RNA yielded cDNA as the sequencing template. This table comes from immunoSEQ multiplex PCR, and its TCRdb copy is limited to in-frame clones, with some not included. The sample lists fewer than 200,000 clones, under 60% occurring once. As regards this clone: Its antigen is unknown.

The germline CDR1 and CDR2 sequences are SNHLY and FYNNEI. CDR3 size: 12 residues. Trimming stripped 6 bases from V and 4 bases from J, with 7 bases between. Treatment in this sample: oral pan-JAK inhibitor, 5-10 mg twice daily. Sampling of alopecia areata patients yielded lesional scalp punch biopsies as well as peripheral blood. This sequence joins TRBV2 and TRBJ1-5; D remains ambiguous. The clonotype comes from a human donor with alopecia areata. The material was CD8+ T cells sorted from blood, obtained at week 24, from a patient treated with tofacitinib. This CDR3 is CASSPPNQPQHF. DNA for the CDR3: TGTGCCAGCAGCCCTCCGAATCAGCCCCAGCATTTT.